This T cell receptor beta chain was recovered during a study of naive and memory T cell subsets (dated by TCRdb to the late 2010s). As for the study more broadly: The study applied an open-source, UMI-based TCR alpha and beta sequencing pipeline to sorted naive and memory peripheral blood T cell subsets. RNA was DNase-treated and reverse transcribed with TCR constant-region primers, mostly using SuperScript III. The functional CMV T cell responses agreed completely with IgG serology results. Study-wide conclusions, independent of this receptor: Gini index rose and Shannon and inverse Simpson diversity fell from naive through CM, EM and EMRA in both CD4 and CD8 cells. TCR abundance followed a power law whose exponent differed between naive and memory subsets but was consistent across the three individuals. A few larger clonotypes were present in naive repertoires, especially CD8 naive repertoires, and these clonotypes were possibly memory cells re-expressing CD45RA. The repertoire findings for the naive and memory subsets could not be validated against a ground truth because none was available. RNA-based TCR counts may be affected by expression changes linked to T cell activation and differentiation. Once error correction was done, more than 90% of naive TCR sequences showed up just once, which made the naive abundance distributions much steeper than those of the memory subsets. A clonotype was defined as a single alpha or beta chain sequence rather than as a paired alpha/beta receptor.

Library creation used UMI-ligation and nested PCR. The beta constant-region primer consisted of an equimolar mixture of two oligonucleotides that together covered TRBC1 and TRBC2. A single-stranded oligonucleotide bearing the SP2 primer plus a 12-nucleotide UMI was ligated onto the 3' end of the cDNA by T4 RNA ligase 1. Four rounds of PCR were used to amplify ligated cDNA, with nested alpha and beta constant-region primers being used together with the SP2 primer. The ligation reaction was incubated at 16°C for about 20-24 hours. PCR2 was usually performed as a SYBR Green qPCR and halted at a preset threshold so that over-amplification would not occur. Agencourt AMPure XP magnetic beads were used for all purifications after the first. Library quantification was done by Qubit, followed by a TapeStation check on which the main peak was expected at around 650 bp. Pooled libraries were sequenced on an Illumina MiSeq using v2 2x251 paired-end kits, and typically 1-2 million reads were obtained per sample. Each sample library was pooled at approximately 4.2 nM, and roughly 4.5-7.5% PhiX was included to improve cluster recognition. In the authors' own workflow: FASTQ reads processed by Demultiplexor were assigned V and J genes by Decombinator through tag matching that tolerated a single base-pair mismatch. Collapsinator relied on UMIs to fix sequencing errors as well as frequency errors caused by PCR heterogeneity. CDR3Translator translated TCRs and extracted CDR3s from the conserved cysteine to the FGXG phenylalanine, flagging non-productive sequences. Gini, Shannon entropy and inverse Simpson indices were calculated on repertoires subsampled to equal numbers of UMI-defined TCRs. Power-law fits to clonotype abundance distributions were performed by maximum likelihood within the linear range. When run on a single naive CD8 sample, MIGEC and the pipeline yielded similar UMI counts, similar unique TCR numbers and similar clonal distributions. One analysis removed from the naive repertoire any naive TCRs that were also present in any memory subset from the same donor. A set of 7,322 CMV-associated CDR3 sequences, compiled from VDJdb and a published dataset, was used to search the repertoires. The public reads were reprocessed in TCRdb via fastp at Q25 and MiXCR, keeping in-frame beta chains. Rows are unified per CDR3 protein, each entry keeping the most common DNA and genes. The authors' filters were not applied to this entry. A total of 140,000 to 150,000 distinct CDR3 sequences appear in this sample, around 15% of them only once. Together, the top ten hold just over 0.14% of the sample.

This clonotype was found a few times. Its antigen is currently not known. Base qualities are not recorded, but no much larger clone differs from it by a single base. TCR alpha and beta chain libraries were amplified separately from the second PCR step onward. To determine each donor's CMV status, fresh PBMCs were stimulated overnight with CMV viral lysate, and IFNgamma production from CD4+ T cells was then assessed. CD4 T cells were positively selected with Miltenyi beads, followed by positive selection of CD8 T cells from the CD4-negative fraction. Cells were stained for CD3, CD4, CD8, CD45RA, CD27 and a live/dead dye and were sorted on a BD Aria II into four subsets based on CD45RA and CD27. Blood came from three healthy volunteers, each fractionated into CD4 and CD8 T cells and then into four differentiation subsets. Around 0.11 L of peripheral blood was collected from each donor, and PBMC were isolated from the blood using Ficoll-Paque PLUS density-gradient centrifugation. Sorted cells were lysed in RLT buffer, after which RNA was extracted using a Qiagen RNeasy kit and stored at -80 degrees C.

The CDR1 and CDR2 encoded by the germline V gene are SQVTM and ANQGSEA. V lost 4 bases and J lost 0 bases; the stretch between them is 9 bases long. From its cysteine to its phenylalanine, the CDR3 spans 13 amino acids. The kept DNA is CDR3 alone, 39 bases in frame from the first base. The sequence came from a human donor in good health. The chain links TRBV29-1 with TRBJ1-1, with a tentative D gene TRBD1 over 6 matching bases. Sequenced: naive CD4+ T cells from blood. The sample's cell subset or site label, decoded: naive T cells, CD45RA high CD27+. Here the CDR3 is given as CSVGYRVNTEAFF. The DNA is TGCAGCGTTGGCTACAGGGTGAACACTGAAGCTTTCTTT.